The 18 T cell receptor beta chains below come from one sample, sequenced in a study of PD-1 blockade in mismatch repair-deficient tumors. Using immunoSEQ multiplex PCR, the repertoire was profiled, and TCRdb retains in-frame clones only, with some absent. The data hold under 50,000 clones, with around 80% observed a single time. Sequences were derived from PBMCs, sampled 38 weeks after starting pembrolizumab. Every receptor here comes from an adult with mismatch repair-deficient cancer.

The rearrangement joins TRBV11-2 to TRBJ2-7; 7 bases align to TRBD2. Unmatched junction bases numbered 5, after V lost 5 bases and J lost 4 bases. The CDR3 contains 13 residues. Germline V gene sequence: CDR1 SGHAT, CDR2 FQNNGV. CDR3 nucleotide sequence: TGTGCCAGCAGCCCCCGGGACTATTACGAGCAGTACTTC. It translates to CASSPRDYYEQYF.

The CDR3 region is CASSTYRGEGYTF. The CDR3 DNA reads TGTGCCAGCAGTACATACAGGGGGGAGGGCTACACCTTC. The V gene is TRBV27, the J gene TRBJ1-2; 8 bases are shared with TRBD1. Germline V gene sequence: CDR1 MNHEY, CDR2 SMNVEV (reference sequence). The CDR3 covers 13 residues. V gave up 5 bases and J gave up 8 bases; unmatched junction bases: 7.

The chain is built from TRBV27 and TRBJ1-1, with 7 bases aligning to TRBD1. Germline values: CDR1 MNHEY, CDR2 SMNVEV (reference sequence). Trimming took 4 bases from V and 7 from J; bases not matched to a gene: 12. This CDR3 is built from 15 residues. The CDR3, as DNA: TGTGCCAGCAGTTCGAGGACAGGTGCGTGGGATGAAGCTTTCTTT. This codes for CASSSRTGAWDEAFF.

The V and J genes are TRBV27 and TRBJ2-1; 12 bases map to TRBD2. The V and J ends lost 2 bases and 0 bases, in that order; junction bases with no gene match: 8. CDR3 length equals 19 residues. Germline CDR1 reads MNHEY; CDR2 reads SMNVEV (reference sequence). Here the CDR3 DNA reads TGTGCCAGCAGTTTAGTACGGCTAGCGGGAGGGCCCTCCTACAATGAGCAGTTCTTC. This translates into CASSLVRLAGGPSYNEQFF.

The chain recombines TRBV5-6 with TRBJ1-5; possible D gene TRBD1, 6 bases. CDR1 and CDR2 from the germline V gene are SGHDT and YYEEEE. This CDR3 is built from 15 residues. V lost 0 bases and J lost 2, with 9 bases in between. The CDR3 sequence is CASSLAGAGNQPQHF. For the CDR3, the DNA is TGTGCCAGCAGCTTGGCAGGGGCAGGCAATCAGCCCCAGCATTTT.

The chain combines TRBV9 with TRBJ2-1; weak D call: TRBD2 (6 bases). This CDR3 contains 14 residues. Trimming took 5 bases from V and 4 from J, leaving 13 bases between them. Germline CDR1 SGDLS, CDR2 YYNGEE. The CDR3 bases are TGTGCCAGCAGTGGGACTTACGTTTACAATGAGCAGTTCTTC. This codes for CASSGTYVYNEQFF.

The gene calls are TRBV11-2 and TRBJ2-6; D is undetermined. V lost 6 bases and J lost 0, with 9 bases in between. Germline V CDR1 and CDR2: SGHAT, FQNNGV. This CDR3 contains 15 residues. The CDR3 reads CASRSLSSGANVLTF. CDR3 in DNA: TGTGCCAGCAGGTCGCTCAGCTCTGGGGCCAACGTCCTGACTTTC.

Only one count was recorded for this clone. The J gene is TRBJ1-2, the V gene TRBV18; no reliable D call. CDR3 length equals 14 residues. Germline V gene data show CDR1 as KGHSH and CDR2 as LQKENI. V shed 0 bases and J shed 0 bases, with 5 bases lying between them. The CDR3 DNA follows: TGTGCCAGCTCACCACCGGCTCCTAACTATGGCTACACCTTC. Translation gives CASSPPAPNYGYTF. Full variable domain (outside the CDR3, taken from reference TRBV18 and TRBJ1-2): NAGVMQNPRHLVRRRGQEARLRCSPMKGHSHVYWYRQLPEEGLKFMVYLQKENIIDESGMPKERFSAEFPKEGPSILRIQQVVRGDSAAYFCASSPPAPNYGYTFGSGTRLTVV.

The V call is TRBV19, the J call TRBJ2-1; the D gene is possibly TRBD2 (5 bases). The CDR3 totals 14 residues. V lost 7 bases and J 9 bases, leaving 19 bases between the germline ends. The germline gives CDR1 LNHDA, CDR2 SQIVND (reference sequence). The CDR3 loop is CASTPWRTDREQFF. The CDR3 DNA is TGTGCCAGTACCCCGTGGAGGACCGATCGTGAGCAGTTCTTC.

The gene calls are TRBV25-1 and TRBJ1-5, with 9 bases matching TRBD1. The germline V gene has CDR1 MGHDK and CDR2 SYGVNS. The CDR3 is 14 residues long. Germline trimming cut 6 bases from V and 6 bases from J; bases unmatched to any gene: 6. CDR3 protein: CASSRDRAIQPQHF. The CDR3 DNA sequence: TGTGCCAGCAGCCGGGACAGGGCGATTCAGCCCCAGCATTTT.

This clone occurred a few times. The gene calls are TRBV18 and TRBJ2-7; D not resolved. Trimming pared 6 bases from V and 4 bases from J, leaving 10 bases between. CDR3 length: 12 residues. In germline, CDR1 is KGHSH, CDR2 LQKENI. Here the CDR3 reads CASSLNRYEQYF. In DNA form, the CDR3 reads TGTGCCAGCTCGTTGAACAGATACGAGCAGTACTTC.

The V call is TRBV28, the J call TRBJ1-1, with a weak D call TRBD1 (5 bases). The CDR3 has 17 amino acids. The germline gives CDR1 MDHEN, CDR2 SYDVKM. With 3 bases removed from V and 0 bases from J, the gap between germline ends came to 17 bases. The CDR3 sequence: CASSFTLGAGMNTEAFF. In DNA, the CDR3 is TGTGCCAGCAGTTTTACCCTAGGGGCGGGGATGAACACTGAAGCTTTCTTT.

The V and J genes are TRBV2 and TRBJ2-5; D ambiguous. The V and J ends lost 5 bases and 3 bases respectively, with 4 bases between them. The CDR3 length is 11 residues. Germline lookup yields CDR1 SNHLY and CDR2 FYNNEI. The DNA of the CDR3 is TGTGCCAGCAGTCCCGAAGAGACCCAGTACTTC. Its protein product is CASSPEETQYF. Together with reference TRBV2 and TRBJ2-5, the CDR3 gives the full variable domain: EPEVTQTPSHQVTQMGQEVILRCVPISNHLYFYWYRQILGQKVEFLVSFYNNEISEKSEIFDDQFSVERPDGSNFTLKIRSTKLEDSAMYFCASSPEETQYFGPGTRLLVL.

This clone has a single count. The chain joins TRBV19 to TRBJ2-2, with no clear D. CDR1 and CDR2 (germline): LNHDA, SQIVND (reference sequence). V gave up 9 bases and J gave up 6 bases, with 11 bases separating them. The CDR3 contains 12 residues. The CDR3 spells CASTFHAGELFF. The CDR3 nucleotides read TGTGCCAGCACTTTCCATGCCGGGGAGCTGTTTTTT. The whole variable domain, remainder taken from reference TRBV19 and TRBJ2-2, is DGGITQSPKYLFRKEGQNVTLSCEQNLNHDAMYWYRQDPGQGLRLIYYSQIVNDFQKGDIAEGYSVSREKKESFPLTVTSAQKNPTAFYLCASTFHAGELFFGEGSRLTVL.

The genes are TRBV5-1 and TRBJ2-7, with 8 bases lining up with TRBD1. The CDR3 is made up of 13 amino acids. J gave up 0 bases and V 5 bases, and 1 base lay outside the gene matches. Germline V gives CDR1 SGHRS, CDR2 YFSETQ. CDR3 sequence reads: CASSGQGSYEQYF. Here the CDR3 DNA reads TGCGCCAGCAGTGGACAGGGCTCCTACGAGCAGTACTTC.

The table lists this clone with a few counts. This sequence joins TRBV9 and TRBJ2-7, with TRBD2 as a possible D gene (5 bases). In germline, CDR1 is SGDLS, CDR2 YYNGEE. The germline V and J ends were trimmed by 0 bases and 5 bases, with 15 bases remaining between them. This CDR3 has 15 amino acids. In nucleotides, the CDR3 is TGTGCCAGCAGCGTAGGGGGTGGGAGTAGCGACGAGCAGTACTTC. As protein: CASSVGGGSSDEQYF. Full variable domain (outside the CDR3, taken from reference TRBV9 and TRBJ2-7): DSGVTQTPKHLITATGQRVTLRCSPRSGDLSVYWYQQSLDQGLQFLIQYYNGEERAKGNILERFSAQQFPDLHSELNLSSLELGDSALYFCASSVGGGSSDEQYFGPGTRLTVT.

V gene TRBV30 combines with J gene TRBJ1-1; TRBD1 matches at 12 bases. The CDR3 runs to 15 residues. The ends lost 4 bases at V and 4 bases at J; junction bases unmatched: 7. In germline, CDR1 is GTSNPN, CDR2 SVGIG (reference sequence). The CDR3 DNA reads TGTGCCTGGATGGGACAGGGGGCGCTAGGCACTGAAGCTTTCTTT. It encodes CAWMGQGALGTEAFF.

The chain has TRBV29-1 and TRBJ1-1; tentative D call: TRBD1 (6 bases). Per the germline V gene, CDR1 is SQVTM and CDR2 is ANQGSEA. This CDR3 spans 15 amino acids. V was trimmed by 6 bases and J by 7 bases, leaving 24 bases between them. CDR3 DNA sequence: TGCAGCGTCCCCAAGGGGGGGCTCGCGGGCCATGAAGCTTTCTTT. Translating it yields CSVPKGGLAGHEAFF.